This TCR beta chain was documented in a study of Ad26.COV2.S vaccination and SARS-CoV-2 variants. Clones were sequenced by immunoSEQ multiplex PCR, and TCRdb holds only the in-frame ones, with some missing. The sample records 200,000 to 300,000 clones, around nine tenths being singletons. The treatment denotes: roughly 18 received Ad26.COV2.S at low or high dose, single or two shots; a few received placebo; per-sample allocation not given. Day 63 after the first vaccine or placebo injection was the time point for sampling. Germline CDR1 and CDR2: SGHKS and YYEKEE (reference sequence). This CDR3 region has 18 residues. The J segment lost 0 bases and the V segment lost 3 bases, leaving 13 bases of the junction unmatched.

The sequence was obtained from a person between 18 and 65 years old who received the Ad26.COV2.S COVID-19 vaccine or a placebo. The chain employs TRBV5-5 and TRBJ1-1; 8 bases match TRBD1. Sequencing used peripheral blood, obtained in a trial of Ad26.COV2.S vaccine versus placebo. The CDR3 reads CASSSFPDRVLMNTEAFF. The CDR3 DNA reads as TGTGCCAGCAGCTCCTTCCCGGACAGGGTCTTAATGAACACTGAAGCTTTCTTT.